These 25 T cell receptor beta chains came from one sample sequenced in a study of blood T cell repertoires in COVID-19. Some clones are missing from TCRdb's copy, which holds only in-frame ones; the method was immunoSEQ multiplex PCR. The repertoire holds around 230,000 clones, with roughly 85% as singletons. The sequencing sample was made of peripheral blood. The source is a man aged 50 to 59 with COVID-19, enrolled during active disease.

V usage is TRBV4-1 and J usage is TRBJ2-1, with TRBD2 matching over 7 bases. Germline V gene data show CDR1 as MGHRA and CDR2 as YSYEKL. J gave up 6 bases and V 0 bases, and 11 bases lay outside the gene matches. CDR3 length: 17 residues. Written as DNA, the CDR3 is TGCGCCAGCAGCCAAGAAGGTGGACTAGTAGTAAGCAATGAGCAGTTCTTC. It specifies CASSQEGGLVVSNEQFF.

The chain carries TRBV9 and TRBJ1-2; tentative D call: TRBD1 (6 bases). Germline CDR1 and CDR2: SGDLS and YYNGEE. CDR3 length equals 17 residues. The V end lost 2 bases, the J end lost 4 bases, and 21 bases lay between the germline ends. The CDR3 sequence: CASSVWIQGHVGYGYTF. In DNA form, the CDR3 reads TGTGCCAGCAGCGTTTGGATTCAGGGGCATGTCGGCTATGGCTACACCTTC. The full variable domain, its missing parts supplied by reference TRBV9 and TRBJ1-2, is DSGVTQTPKHLITATGQRVTLRCSPRSGDLSVYWYQQSLDQGLQFLIQYYNGEERAKGNILERFSAQQFPDLHSELNLSSLELGDSALYFCASSVWIQGHVGYGYTFGSGTRLTVV.

The chain has TRBV5-1 and TRBJ2-1; D ambiguous. The germline V and J ends were trimmed by 0 bases and 2 bases, with 12 bases remaining between them. Germline values: CDR1 SGHRS, CDR2 YFSETQ. This CDR3 contains 16 residues. CDR3 protein: CASSLDQRQAYNEQFF. CDR3 nucleotides: TGCGCCAGCAGCTTGGACCAGAGGCAAGCCTACAATGAGCAGTTCTTC.

This clone was detected a few times. The chain has TRBV25-1 and TRBJ1-1; TRBD1 matches 8 bases. CDR1 and CDR2 (germline): MGHDK, SYGVNS. This CDR3 is 14 amino acids long. J lost 7 bases, V lost 1 base, and 5 bases had no gene match. The CDR3 DNA sequence: TGTGCCAGCAGTGAATGGGGGACAGGAGATGAAGCTTTCTTT. Translation: CASSEWGTGDEAFF.

J is TRBJ2-5 and V is TRBV5-8; D gene unclear. CDR1 SGHTS and CDR2 YDEGEE come from the germline V gene. With 0 bases removed from V and 3 bases from J, the gap between germline ends came to 6 bases. The CDR3 consists of 13 residues. CDR3 nucleotides: TGTGCCAGCAGCTTGGCCGCGGAAGAGACCCAGTACTTC. Protein product: CASSLAAEETQYF.

The CDR3 region is CASSRTRDRGNLAGELFF. The CDR3 DNA is TGCGCCAGCAGCCGAACCCGGGACAGGGGAAATCTGGCCGGGGAGCTGTTTTTT. V usage is TRBV4-1 and J usage is TRBJ2-2; 10 nucleotides line up with TRBD1. Trimming cost V 4 bases and J 6 bases; bases outside gene matches: 14. From germline, CDR1 is MGHRA and CDR2 YSYEKL. The CDR3 is 18 residues long.

This chain uses TRBV6-6 with TRBJ2-7; 7 bases line up with TRBD2. With V trimmed by 6 bases and J by 7 bases, 18 bases remained unmatched. Germline-derived CDR1 and CDR2 are MNHNY and SVGAGI (reference sequence). The CDR3 extends over 16 amino acids. For the CDR3, the DNA is TGTGCCAGCAGGGATCCTGGGGGGGGAGGATTTGGGGAGCAGTACTTC. As protein: CASRDPGGGGFGEQYF.

This clone came up a few times. The chain carries TRBV28 and TRBJ1-2, with TRBD1 as a possible D gene (6 bases). The V gene's germline CDR1 is MDHEN and CDR2 SYDVKM. Trimming shortened V by 7 bases and J by 8 bases, and 17 bases separated the two germline ends. This CDR3 is built from 13 residues. CDR3 residues: CASNFNRVGGYTF. The CDR3 bases are TGTGCCAGCAACTTTAACAGGGTTGGAGGCTACACCTTC.

The CDR3 reads CASSPPGTLAYEQYF. The CDR3 DNA follows: TGTGCCAGCAGCCCACCCGGGACACTAGCCTACGAGCAGTACTTC. The chain carries TRBV7-9 and TRBJ2-7, with D perhaps TRBD1 (6 bases). There are 15 residues in the CDR3. Trimming cost V 5 bases and J 2 bases, with 16 bases left between them. Per germline, CDR1 SEHNR and CDR2 FQNEAQ (reference sequence).

V and J are TRBV5-5 and TRBJ1-1, with D maybe TRBD1 (5 bases). From germline, CDR1 is SGHKS and CDR2 YYEKEE (reference sequence). The CDR3 runs 17 residues. V shed 7 bases and J shed 1 base, with 23 bases lying between them. This chain's CDR3 is CASVNWRGSSGNTEAFF. For the CDR3, the DNA is TGTGCCAGCGTAAATTGGAGGGGAAGCTCAGGGAACACTGAAGCTTTCTTT.

The rearrangement uses TRBV7-2 and TRBJ1-1; D may be TRBD1 (6 bases). V was pared by 5 bases and J by 4 bases, with 17 bases between. The CDR3 has 15 amino acids. Per the germline V gene, CDR1 is SGHTA and CDR2 is FQGNSA. The CDR3 reads CASSQRGGRFTEAFF. The CDR3 DNA reads TGTGCCAGCAGCCAAAGGGGGGGGCGGTTCACTGAAGCTTTCTTT.

This chain joins TRBV5-1 and TRBJ2-7, with 7 bases matching TRBD2. J lost 5 bases, V lost 0 bases, and 8 bases had no gene match. CDR1 is SGHRS, CDR2 YFSETQ, per germline. The CDR3 is made up of 15 amino acids. In DNA, the CDR3 is TGCGCCAGCAGCTTGGGGTGGGTCGGGGGGAACGAGCAGTACTTC. This gives the protein CASSLGWVGGNEQYF.

This clone was seen only once. This chain links TRBV28 with TRBJ2-5; 9 nucleotides align to TRBD2. The CDR3 totals 14 residues. J was trimmed by 3 bases and V by 7 bases; bases with no gene match: 6. Germline V gene lookup returns CDR1 MDHEN and CDR2 SYDVKM. CDR3 region: CASKTQRGEETQYF. CDR3 sequence (DNA): TGTGCCAGCAAAACCCAGCGGGGGGAAGAGACCCAGTACTTC.

The gene calls are TRBV13 and TRBJ2-3; 9 bases are a match to TRBD1. This CDR3 contains 15 residues. Trimming at V came to 5 bases and at J to 0 bases, leaving 3 bases not matched to a gene. Germline V gene lookup returns CDR1 PRHDT and CDR2 FYEKMQ (reference sequence). Here the CDR3 reads CASSGQGLSTDTQYF. The CDR3 nucleotides are TGTGCCAGCAGCGGACAGGGGCTAAGCACAGATACGCAGTATTTT.

The V gene is TRBV5-8, the J gene TRBJ1-6; possible D gene TRBD1, 6 bases. V was clipped by 1 base and J by 10 bases, with 12 bases between them. This CDR3 contains 14 residues. Germline assignment: CDR1 SGHTS and CDR2 YDEGEE. The CDR3 spells CASSLQGLRSPLHF. DNA for the CDR3: TGTGCCAGCAGCTTGCAGGGGTTACGATCACCCCTCCACTTT.

This clone has just one count. The rearrangement uses TRBV5-1 and TRBJ1-4; D is perhaps TRBD1 (6 bases). V was shortened by 5 bases and J by 5 bases, with 13 bases between the two germline ends. The CDR3 spans 14 residues. Looked up from germline, CDR1 is SGHRS and CDR2 is YFSETQ. CDR3 in DNA: TGCGCCAGCAGACCCACAGGGTCAAATGAAAAACTGTTTTTT. Its translation is CASRPTGSNEKLFF.

This clone was seen a handful of times. V is TRBV18 and J is TRBJ1-1; TRBD1 is a possible D gene (5 bases). Per the germline V gene, CDR1 is KGHSH and CDR2 is LQKENI. The CDR3 sequence is 14 residues long. Trimming shortened V by 2 bases and J by 5 bases, and 12 bases separated the two germline ends. As DNA, the CDR3 is TGTGCCAGCTCACCATTTGGGGGGGGGACTGAAGCTTTCTTT. This gives the protein CASSPFGGGTEAFF.

V usage is TRBV24-1 and J usage is TRBJ2-7; TRBD1 matches 8 bases. The CDR3 extends over 19 amino acids. The J segment lost 4 bases and the V segment lost 2 bases, leaving 18 bases of the junction unmatched. Germline V gives CDR1 KGHDR, CDR2 SFDVKD. The CDR3 region has the DNA TGTGCCACCAGTGATTCCCGGATCAAAGGACAGGGAAATTGGTACGAGCAGTACTTC. The encoded protein is CATSDSRIKGQGNWYEQYF.

This chain connects TRBV29-1 to TRBJ1-2, with D tentatively TRBD1 (5 bases). Germline lookup yields CDR1 SQVTM and CDR2 ANQGSEA. V was cut by 4 bases and J by 2 bases, with 8 bases left in between. This CDR3 comprises 12 residues. In DNA, the CDR3 is TGCAGCGTTGCGCGGGGGAACTATGGCTACACCTTC. It encodes CSVARGNYGYTF.

The chain carries TRBV28 and TRBJ1-5, with D unresolved. Per the germline V gene, CDR1 is MDHEN and CDR2 is SYDVKM. Trimming stripped 5 bases from V and 9 bases from J, with 11 bases between. The CDR3 spans 12 residues. CDR3 residues: CASSLTSLPQHF. The CDR3 DNA reads as TGTGCCAGCAGTCTGACTAGTTTGCCCCAGCATTTT.

The chain has TRBV11-3 and TRBJ1-1; D might be TRBD1 (5 bases). Looked up from germline, CDR1 is SGHNT and CDR2 is YENEEA. Trimming stripped 3 bases from V and 5 bases from J, with 13 bases between. This CDR3 is 14 amino acids long. CDR3 loop: CASSLMAGGTEAFF. In DNA, the CDR3 is TGTGCCAGCAGCTTGATGGCCGGGGGGACTGAAGCTTTCTTT.

This rearrangement joins TRBV7-2 to TRBJ2-5; 9 nucleotides line up with TRBD2. Trimming took 0 bases from V and 5 from J; bases not matched to a gene: 13. The V gene's germline CDR1 is SGHTA and CDR2 FQGNSA. This CDR3 comprises 18 residues. The CDR3 here is CASSLAVRSSGARETQYF. The CDR3 nucleotides are TGTGCCAGCAGCTTAGCCGTTCGTTCTAGCGGGGCGAGGGAGACCCAGTACTTC.

CDR3 nucleotides: TGTGCCAGTAGTCAACTTAGCAATCAGCCCCAGCATTTT. Protein: CASSQLSNQPQHF. This chain joins TRBV19 and TRBJ1-5; no definite D call. Germline V gene sequence: CDR1 LNHDA, CDR2 SQIVND (reference sequence). The CDR3 contains 13 residues. With 5 bases removed from V and 0 bases from J, the gap between germline ends came to 5 bases.

The CDR3 DNA sequence: TGTGCCAGCAGTCCCGAGGGGGCGAACACCTACGAGCAGTACTTC. This codes for CASSPEGANTYEQYF. This chain links TRBV27 with TRBJ2-7; 7 bases fit TRBD1. The CDR3 has 15 amino acids. Germline values: CDR1 MNHEY, CDR2 SMNVEV (reference sequence). After removal of 5 bases from V and 2 bases from J, the junction contained 9 bases not matched to a gene.

The chain employs TRBV15 and TRBJ2-7; D is undetermined. With 2 bases removed from V and 4 bases from J, the gap between germline ends came to 15 bases. Looked up from germline, CDR1 is LNHNV and CDR2 is YYDKDF (reference sequence). This CDR3 contains 15 residues. The chain's CDR3 is CATSRPPGEEYEQYF. DNA for the CDR3: TGTGCCACCAGCAGACCCCCCGGAGAGGAGTACGAGCAGTACTTC.